This is a list of T cell receptor beta chains from one sample in a study of blood T cell repertoires in COVID-19. TCRdb keeps only in-frame clones here, not all; method: immunoSEQ multiplex PCR. The sample records hundreds of thousands of clones, more than 70% being singletons. The material sequenced was peripheral blood. The origin of the receptors is a woman between 50 and 59 years old with acute or convalescent COVID-19. CDR3s include the opening cysteine and the closing phenylalanine or tryptophan. D genes are given only for firm matches. Size is stated for part of the rows, as once, few or many counts, or as a class when the clone is expanded.

>TRBV18|TRBD1|TRBJ2-5|NA
TGTGCCAGCTCACACGACGGGACAGGGCCAGAGACCCAGTACTTC
CASSHDGTGPETQYF
>TRBV30|NA|TRBJ1-2|NA
TGTGCCTGGAGGACAGGTTATAACTATGGCTACACCTTC
CAWRTGYNYGYTF
>TRBV11-2|NA|TRBJ2-7|few
TGTGCCAGCAGCCCCGAGGGCGGCCACTACGAGCAGTACTTC
CASSPEGGHYEQYF
>TRBV18|TRBD2|TRBJ2-1|once
TGTGCCAGCTCACCTGCCCTCCTAGCGGGATTCTACAATGAGCAGTTCTTC
CASSPALLAGFYNEQFF
>TRBV20-1|TRBD2|TRBJ2-4|NA
TGCAGTGCTGGCGGGGGGAACATTCAGTACTTC
CSAGGGNIQYF
>TRBV5-4|NA|TRBJ2-7|NA
TGTGCCAGCAGCTTTGGTGGGGCTGTGAACGAGCAGTACTTC
CASSFGGAVNEQYF
>TRBV28|TRBD2|TRBJ2-1|NA
TGTGCCAGCAGTACGCCGGGACTAGCGGGAGTTAATGAGCAGTTCTTC
CASSTPGLAGVNEQFF
>TRBV5-1|TRBD2|TRBJ2-3|NA
TGCGCCAGCACGAAGAGTAGCGGGAGCACAGATACGCAGTATTTT
CASTKSSGSTDTQYF
>TRBV2|NA|TRBJ2-3|NA
TGTGCCAGCAGTCCCGGGACAACCTACACAGATACGCAGTATTTT
CASSPGTTYTDTQYF
>TRBV3-1/TRBV3-2|NA|TRBJ2-7|NA
TGTGCCAGCAGCCAGGGGCCAGTTTACGAGCAGTACTTC
CASSQGPVYEQYF
>TRBV5-1|TRBD1|TRBJ1-4|NA
TGCGCCAGCAGCTTTCGACCGGGACAGGGCGGCCCAACTAATGAAAAACTGTTTTTT
CASSFRPGQGGPTNEKLFF
>TRBV15|NA|TRBJ2-6|NA
TGTGCCACCAGCAGAGACCGACAGCTCTCTGGGGCCAACGTCCTGACTTTC
CATSRDRQLSGANVLTF
>TRBV7-3|NA|TRBJ1-3|NA
TGTGCCAGCAGCCTAAAAGGGGCGCCTGGAAACACCATATATTTT
CASSLKGAPGNTIYF
>TRBV30|NA|TRBJ1-1|once
TGTGCCTGGAGTTCCGGGCAGGGGGCTTTCTTT
CAWSSGQGAFF
>TRBV19|NA|TRBJ1-1|NA
TGTGCCAGTTCAGGGGTCCTGAACACTGAAGCTTTCTTT
CASSGVLNTEAFF
>TRBV6-5|TRBD1|TRBJ1-1|few
TGTGCCAGCAGCCACTCAGGACAGGATCTTGAAGCTTTCTTT
CASSHSGQDLEAFF
>TRBV6-5|NA|TRBJ2-1|NA
TGTGCCAGCAGTTACTCGGGGGCATCCTACAATGAGCAGTTCTTC
CASSYSGASYNEQFF
>TRBV7-2|NA|TRBJ1-6|NA
TGTGCCAGCAGCTTATCTGGCAGGGTTGGTTCACCCCTCCACTTT
CASSLSGRVGSPLHF
>TRBV6-6|NA|TRBJ2-7|NA
TGTGCCAGCAGTTACTCGAACCTGGCAGGGCCCGACGAGCAGTACTTC
CASSYSNLAGPDEQYF
>TRBV19|NA|TRBJ2-7|NA
TGTGCGACAGGCCCCTCCTACGAGCAGTACTTC
CATGPSYEQYF
>TRBV7-9|NA|TRBJ1-2|NA
TGTGCCAGCAGCTTCCGGAACTATGGCTACACCTTC
CASSFRNYGYTF
>TRBV28|TRBD1|TRBJ2-7|NA
TGTGCCAGCGTGAGGGGGGACAGGGGGTTTATGGACGAGCAGTACTTC
CASVRGDRGFMDEQYF
>TRBV6-1|TRBD2|TRBJ2-5|NA
TGTGCCAGCAGTGCAGGGACTAGCGGTACTCAAGAGACCCAGTACTTC
CASSAGTSGTQETQYF
>TRBV4-2|TRBD1|TRBJ1-2|NA
TGTGCCAGCAGCCCACAGCAGGGGGCCGGCTATGGCTACACCTTC
CASSPQQGAGYGYTF
>TRBV29-1|NA|TRBJ2-7|NA
TGCAGCGTTGAAATCCTACGCGAGCAGTACTTC
CSVEILREQYF
>TRBV7-3|NA|TRBJ1-1|NA
TGTGCCAGCAGCAGAACCGGGACAAGGGGCACTGAAGCTTTCTTT
CASSRTGTRGTEAFF
>TRBV5-8|NA|TRBJ2-1|NA
TGTGCCAGCAGCTCCCCGTGGACCTCAGGGGTTTCCTACAATGAGCAGTTCTTC
CASSSPWTSGVSYNEQFF
>TRBV6-5|NA|TRBJ2-2|NA
TGTGCCAGCAGACCCGGGGTCCTTCCCGGGGAGCTGTTTTTT
CASRPGVLPGELFF
>TRBV27|NA|TRBJ2-7|NA
TGTGCCAGCAGTTTTGACAAGGCCTCCTACGAGCAGTACTTC
CASSFDKASYEQYF
>TRBV5-1|NA|TRBJ2-1|NA
TGCGCCAGCAGTGCATGGGGAGGCTCCTACAATGAGCAGTTCTTC
CASSAWGGSYNEQFF
>TRBV5-4|NA|TRBJ1-2|NA
TGTGCCAGCAGCTTGGACGGGGGGCGGTTCGGACATCAGGAGGGGAATGGCTACACCTTC
CASSLDGGRFGHQEGNGYTF
>TRBV18|NA|TRBJ2-7|NA
TGTGCCAGCTCACGGGGGCGGGAGCAGTACTTC
CASSRGREQYF
>TRBV28|NA|TRBJ1-1|NA
TGTGCCAGCAGTTTATGGACAGGACAAGCTTTCTTT
CASSLWTGQAFF
>TRBV3-1/TRBV3-2|TRBD2|TRBJ2-3|NA
TGTGCCAGCAGAGAGACTAGCGATTACACAGATACGCAGTATTTT
CASRETSDYTDTQYF
>TRBV6-4|TRBD2|TRBJ2-1|NA
TGTGCCAGCAGTGACTCAATAGCGGGAGGGCGGGATGAGCAGTTCTTC
CASSDSIAGGRDEQFF
>TRBV9|NA|TRBJ2-7|NA
TGTGCCAGCAGCGTAGTCCCCGTGGGGGGTGAGCAGTACTTC
CASSVVPVGGEQYF
>TRBV9|TRBD2|TRBJ2-2|NA
TGTGCCAGCAGCGTAGGTCTAGCGGGAAACACCGGGGAGCTGTTTTTT
CASSVGLAGNTGELFF
>TRBV10-1|NA|TRBJ2-7|many
TGCGCCAGCAGTGAGTCCTCTTCCACGAGCGAGCAGTACTTC
CASSESSSTSEQYF
>TRBV29-1|NA|TRBJ1-1|NA
TGCAGCGTGTTGACAGGTGAAGCTTTCTTT
CSVLTGEAFF
>TRBV18|TRBD2|TRBJ2-3|NA
TGTGCCAGCTCACTGCGGAACGGGGGGGGCACAGATACGCAGTATTTT
CASSLRNGGGTDTQYF
>TRBV7-2|TRBD2|TRBJ2-7|NA
TGTGCCAGCAGCTCGGGAGTAGCGGGAGGCTACGAGCAGTACTTC
CASSSGVAGGYEQYF
>TRBV29-1|NA|TRBJ2-5|NA
TGCAGCGTACAGGGCGGAGAGACCCAGTACTTC
CSVQGGETQYF
>TRBV5-1|NA|TRBJ2-3|NA
TGCGCCAGCAGCCCACTAGACGGTCAGGCAGATACGCAGTATTTT
CASSPLDGQADTQYF
>TRBV5-1|TRBD2|TRBJ2-7|NA
TGCGCCAGCAGCTCGGGACTAGCGGGAGAAGGAAAAAACGAGCAGTACTTC
CASSSGLAGEGKNEQYF
>TRBV5-1|NA|TRBJ1-1|NA
TGCGCCAGCAGCCGGGGCGGGGCGGACACTGAAGCTTTCTTT
CASSRGGADTEAFF
>TRBV5-4|TRBD1|TRBJ2-2|NA
TGTGCCAGCAGCTGGGACAGCCGGAGTTACACCGGGGAGCTGTTTTTT
CASSWDSRSYTGELFF
>TRBV21-1|NA|TRBJ2-3|NA
TGTGCCAGCAGTCCCGCGGGTACGCAGTATTTT
CASSPAGTQYF
>TRBV5-8|TRBD1|TRBJ1-4|once
TGTGCCAGCAGCTTGGCAGGGGGTTCTAATGAAAAACTGTTTTTT
CASSLAGGSNEKLFF
>TRBV10-1|NA|TRBJ1-1|once
TGCGCCAGCAGGACAGGCGGCGAGGGAAATATGAACACTGAAGCTTTCTTT
CASRTGGEGNMNTEAFF
>TRBV5-1|TRBD1|TRBJ2-7|NA
TGCGCCAGCAGCGATCCGGGACAGGGAATGTTCTACGAGCAGTACTTC
CASSDPGQGMFYEQYF
>TRBV19|NA|TRBJ1-1|NA
TGTGCCAGTAGTATCGTGGGGGCTCAAGCTTTCTTT
CASSIVGAQAFF
>TRBV7-9|TRBD1|TRBJ1-2|NA
TGTGCCAGCAGCTCCGGGGACAGTGTCCCAAACTATGGCTACACCTTC
CASSSGDSVPNYGYTF
>TRBV13|NA|TRBJ2-7|NA
TGTGCCAGCAGCGGGAGCTCCTACGAGCAGTACTTC
CASSGSSYEQYF
>TRBV28|TRBD2|TRBJ2-1|NA
TGTGCCAGCAGTGGGACTAGCGGGATAAAGAATGAGCAGTTCTTC
CASSGTSGIKNEQFF
>TRBV11-2|NA|TRBJ1-1|NA
TGTGCCAGCAGTACGGGGGAGGGGGCTTTCTTT
CASSTGEGAFF